A single TCR beta chain is shown here with its context. Its antigen is not identified. J was trimmed by 8 bases and V by 4 bases; bases with no gene match: 5. The germline V gene has CDR1 SEHNR and CDR2 FQNEAQ (reference sequence). This CDR3 comprises 15 residues. This record belongs to a study of T cell responses to AZD1222 COVID-19 vaccine. Study as a whole: Pooled in the analysis were second doses at about 4 or about 12 weeks.

Only in-frame clones appear in the TCRdb table, and some are missing; sequencing was by immunoSEQ multiplex PCR. In the table there are 120,000 or so clones, around 89% of which are singletons. Findings of the study overall: Regions 160-218 and 743-854 dominated among vaccine-associated CD4 TCRs spanning spike.

The chain employs TRBV7-9 and TRBJ1-6; 10 bases fit TRBD1. Sequenced material: peripheral blood, taken on day 0 of AZD1222 vaccination. The clonotype originates from an adult in good health. CDR3 region: CASSWDRGLDSPLHF. The CDR3 bases are TGTGCCAGCAGCTGGGACAGGGGACTAGATTCACCCCTCCACTTT.